This T cell receptor beta chain stems from a study of blood T cells in healthy people across ages. Each donor supplied around 9.6 milliliters of peripheral blood. This clonotype was observed many times. Its antigen remains unknown. General study results and limits: No one knew whether donors had CMV, which possibly confounded expanded clonotype changes. The recorded TCR beta diversity per million T cells decreased in a roughly linear manner with age.

Per germline, CDR1 MGHRA and CDR2 YSYEKL. The junction had 2 bases not matched to a gene; V was cut back by 0 bases and J by 4 bases. CDR3 size: 16 residues. Next came a second PCR, run for about 7 to 11 cycles, which used a sample-barcoded 5' primer along with a J-beta primer mix. Every single cDNA molecule received a tag from a template-switch adaptor with 12 random nucleotides. TCRdb called the 5' RACE reads again in MiXCR, with one record for every CDR3 protein. Among 1.5 million to 2 million distinct CDR3 sequences listed, roughly 30% were seen once. The sample comprised blood. The chain recombines TRBV4-1 with TRBJ1-6; 8 bases are shared with TRBD1. This TCR derives from a woman aged 30 to 39 in good health. CDR3 sequence reads: CASSQDTGGYNSPLHF. Written as DNA, the CDR3 is TGCGCCAGCAGCCAAGATACAGGGGGGTATAATTCACCCCTCCACTTT.